This is a list of T cell receptor beta chains from one sample in a study of blood T cell repertoires in COVID-19. Generated by immunoSEQ multiplex PCR, the TCRdb table keeps only in-frame clones and is missing some. This table has fewer than 25,000 clones, about 89% appearing once. The sample comprised peripheral blood. All receptors come from a man between 65 and 80 years old with COVID-19, enrolled during active disease. Both conserved end residues are part of each CDR3. The D gene is left open where the match is weak. Some rows have no size entry. The others give once, few or many, or a class for an expanded clone.

clone_size: .; cdr3_length: 12; j_call: TRBJ2-7; d_call: TRBD1; v_call: TRBV27; cdr3_aa: CASGTGTYEQYF; cdr3_nt: TGTGCCAGCGGGACAGGGACTTACGAGCAGTACTTC
clone_size: once; cdr3_length: 13; j_call: TRBJ1-2; d_call: TRBD1; v_call: TRBV25-1; cdr3_aa: CASSEQGAFGYTF; cdr3_nt: TGTGCCAGCAGTGAACAGGGGGCGTTTGGCTACACCTTC
clone_size: .; cdr3_length: 14; j_call: TRBJ1-4; d_call: TRBD1; v_call: TRBV7-9; cdr3_aa: CASSLGTGVEKLFF; cdr3_nt: TGTGCCAGCAGCTTAGGGACAGGGGTTGAAAAACTGTTTTTT
clone_size: .; cdr3_length: 15; j_call: TRBJ2-2; d_call: .; v_call: TRBV7-8; cdr3_aa: CASSLMGLVTGELFF; cdr3_nt: TGTGCCAGCAGCTTAATGGGCCTGGTCACCGGGGAGCTGTTTTTT
clone_size: .; cdr3_length: 12; j_call: TRBJ2-1; d_call: .; v_call: TRBV12-3/TRBV12-4; cdr3_aa: CASSSPNNEQFF; cdr3_nt: TGTGCCAGCAGCAGTCCCAACAATGAGCAGTTCTTC
clone_size: .; cdr3_length: 14; j_call: TRBJ1-2; d_call: .; v_call: TRBV5-1; cdr3_aa: CASSRDSVVSGYTF; cdr3_nt: TGCGCCAGCAGCCGTGACAGCGTGGTGTCCGGCTACACCTTC
clone_size: .; cdr3_length: 12; j_call: TRBJ2-5; d_call: .; v_call: TRBV7-2; cdr3_aa: CASSLGRGTQYF; cdr3_nt: TGTGCCAGCAGCTTAGGTCGAGGGACCCAGTACTTC
clone_size: .; cdr3_length: 13; j_call: TRBJ1-6; d_call: .; v_call: TRBV15; cdr3_aa: CATSRDWLPPLHF; cdr3_nt: TGTGCCACCAGCAGAGATTGGCTCCCACCCCTCCACTTT
clone_size: .; cdr3_length: 15; j_call: TRBJ2-3; d_call: .; v_call: TRBV7-2; cdr3_aa: CASSLRAAGEDTQYF; cdr3_nt: TGTGCCAGCAGCCTCAGGGCGGCAGGGGAAGATACGCAGTATTTT
clone_size: .; cdr3_length: 15; j_call: TRBJ2-5; d_call: TRBD1; v_call: TRBV4-1; cdr3_aa: CASSSGQGRQETQYF; cdr3_nt: TGCGCCAGCAGCTCCGGACAGGGCAGACAAGAGACCCAGTACTTC
clone_size: .; cdr3_length: 15; j_call: TRBJ2-3; d_call: .; v_call: TRBV5-1; cdr3_aa: CASSLAPSGTDTQYF; cdr3_nt: TGCGCCAGCAGCTTGGCTCCTAGCGGCACAGATACGCAGTATTTT
clone_size: once; cdr3_length: 18; j_call: TRBJ1-2; d_call: TRBD1; v_call: TRBV30; cdr3_aa: CAWGPRAGTGDPRGGYTF; cdr3_nt: TGTGCCTGGGGCCCTCGGGCCGGGACAGGGGATCCCCGCGGTGGCTACACCTTC
clone_size: .; cdr3_length: 12; j_call: TRBJ1-5; d_call: .; v_call: TRBV12-5; cdr3_aa: CASGPPGQPQHF; cdr3_nt: TGTGCTAGTGGTCCCCCGGGACAGCCCCAGCATTTT
clone_size: few; cdr3_length: 16; j_call: TRBJ1-6; d_call: TRBD1; v_call: TRBV3-1/TRBV3-2; cdr3_aa: CASSHLRDRNNSPLHF; cdr3_nt: TGTGCCAGCAGCCACCTCCGGGACAGAAATAATTCACCCCTCCACTTT
clone_size: .; cdr3_length: 14; j_call: TRBJ1-2; d_call: .; v_call: TRBV7-9; cdr3_aa: CASSLVQGDYGYTF; cdr3_nt: TGTGCCAGCAGCTTAGTCCAGGGCGACTATGGCTACACCTTC
clone_size: .; cdr3_length: 15; j_call: TRBJ2-7; d_call: .; v_call: TRBV19; cdr3_aa: CASSIHGAPIREQYF; cdr3_nt: TGTGCCAGTAGTATACATGGAGCTCCTATTAGGGAGCAGTACTTC
clone_size: .; cdr3_length: 13; j_call: TRBJ1-5; d_call: .; v_call: TRBV10-3; cdr3_aa: CAISDGVGQPQHF; cdr3_nt: TGTGCCATCAGTGACGGGGTAGGGCAGCCCCAGCATTTT
clone_size: once; cdr3_length: 13; j_call: TRBJ1-1; d_call: .; v_call: TRBV7-6; cdr3_aa: CASSLQGNTEAFF; cdr3_nt: TGTGCCAGCAGCTTACAGGGGAACACTGAAGCTTTCTTT
clone_size: .; cdr3_length: 13; j_call: TRBJ2-1; d_call: .; v_call: TRBV6-5; cdr3_aa: CASSPTGHLGQFF; cdr3_nt: TGTGCCAGCAGTCCTACAGGGCACCTAGGGCAGTTCTTC
clone_size: .; cdr3_length: 15; j_call: TRBJ2-2; d_call: .; v_call: TRBV6-5; cdr3_aa: CASSPGQTNTGELFF; cdr3_nt: TGTGCCAGCAGCCCCGGACAGACGAACACCGGGGAGCTGTTTTTT
clone_size: .; cdr3_length: 13; j_call: TRBJ2-7; d_call: .; v_call: TRBV11-1; cdr3_aa: CASSLGTPGEQYF; cdr3_nt: TGTGCCAGCAGCTTAGGGACACCAGGCGAGCAGTACTTC
clone_size: .; cdr3_length: 17; j_call: TRBJ2-5; d_call: .; v_call: TRBV3-1/TRBV3-2; cdr3_aa: CASSPSKIAVGQETQYF; cdr3_nt: TGTGCCAGCAGCCCCTCGAAGATAGCGGTTGGCCAAGAGACCCAGTACTTC
clone_size: once; cdr3_length: 16; j_call: TRBJ2-7; d_call: TRBD2; v_call: TRBV6-5; cdr3_aa: CASSYYLTSGRSEQYF; cdr3_nt: TGTGCCAGCAGTTACTACCTGACTAGCGGGAGGTCCGAGCAGTACTTC
clone_size: .; cdr3_length: 15; j_call: TRBJ2-3; d_call: TRBD2; v_call: TRBV5-1; cdr3_aa: CASSLPSGGTDTQYF; cdr3_nt: TGCGCCAGCAGCCTCCCTAGCGGGGGCACAGATACGCAGTATTTT
clone_size: .; cdr3_length: 14; j_call: TRBJ1-1; d_call: TRBD1; v_call: TRBV3-1/TRBV3-2; cdr3_aa: CASSPGQGRTEAFF; cdr3_nt: TGTGCCAGCAGCCCGGGACAGGGGCGGACTGAAGCTTTCTTT
clone_size: few; cdr3_length: 14; j_call: TRBJ2-7; d_call: .; v_call: TRBV7-9; cdr3_aa: CASSLAGVTYEQYF; cdr3_nt: TGTGCCAGCAGCTTAGCGGGAGTTACCTACGAGCAGTACTTC
clone_size: .; cdr3_length: 17; j_call: TRBJ2-1; d_call: TRBD2; v_call: TRBV5-1; cdr3_aa: CASSFYSGDTPYNEQFF; cdr3_nt: TGCGCCAGCAGCTTTTATAGCGGGGACACACCCTACAATGAGCAGTTCTTC
clone_size: .; cdr3_length: 14; j_call: TRBJ2-1; d_call: .; v_call: TRBV7-2; cdr3_aa: CASSLEVSGNEQFF; cdr3_nt: TGTGCCAGCAGCTTAGAGGTTAGCGGCAATGAGCAGTTCTTC
clone_size: .; cdr3_length: 15; j_call: TRBJ2-7; d_call: TRBD1; v_call: TRBV4-1; cdr3_aa: CASSQVSQGAYEQYF; cdr3_nt: TGCGCCAGCAGCCAAGTTTCACAGGGGGCCTACGAGCAGTACTTC
clone_size: .; cdr3_length: 16; j_call: TRBJ1-1; d_call: .; v_call: TRBV29-1; cdr3_aa: CSVTPTGLIRNTEAFF; cdr3_nt: TGCAGCGTGACGCCTACAGGGCTTATACGGAACACTGAAGCTTTCTTT
clone_size: .; cdr3_length: 15; j_call: TRBJ2-7; d_call: TRBD1; v_call: TRBV5-1; cdr3_aa: CASSSRGDRSYEQYF; cdr3_nt: TGCGCCAGCAGCTCAAGGGGGGACAGGTCCTACGAGCAGTACTTC
clone_size: once; cdr3_length: 16; j_call: TRBJ1-4; d_call: TRBD1; v_call: TRBV19; cdr3_aa: CASSARDRVTNEKLFF; cdr3_nt: TGTGCCAGTAGTGCCCGGGACAGGGTAACTAATGAAAAACTGTTTTTT
clone_size: .; cdr3_length: 14; j_call: TRBJ1-5; d_call: .; v_call: TRBV19; cdr3_aa: CASSVPGTNQPQHF; cdr3_nt: TGTGCCAGTAGTGTTCCGGGAACCAATCAGCCCCAGCATTTT
clone_size: .; cdr3_length: 15; j_call: TRBJ2-1; d_call: TRBD2; v_call: TRBV7-9; cdr3_aa: CASSQVGGRVNEQFF; cdr3_nt: TGTGCCAGCAGCCAAGTGGGCGGGAGGGTCAATGAGCAGTTCTTC
clone_size: .; cdr3_length: 13; j_call: TRBJ1-1; d_call: .; v_call: TRBV5-6; cdr3_aa: CASSGRAYTEAFF; cdr3_nt: TGTGCCAGCAGCGGGAGGGCTTACACTGAAGCTTTCTTT